The 17 T cell receptor beta chains reported below all come from one sample, sequenced in a study of T cell responses to AZD1222 COVID-19 vaccine. Assay: immunoSEQ multiplex PCR; the TCRdb copy retains only in-frame clones and omits some. The sample lists about 180,000 clones, approximately 86% occurring once. The sample was peripheral blood, taken 28 days after the second AZD1222 dose. These TCRs come from an adult who received the AZD1222 COVID-19 vaccine.

CDR3 in amino acids: CAWSPTRGNGYTF. The CDR3 DNA reads TGTGCCTGGAGTCCAACCCGAGGGAATGGCTACACCTTC. J is TRBJ1-2 and V is TRBV30; D ambiguous. Germline values: CDR1 GTSNPN, CDR2 SVGIG (reference sequence). V was shortened by 2 bases and J by 6 bases, with 13 bases between the two germline ends. This CDR3 comprises 13 residues.

This chain connects TRBV2 to TRBJ1-1; D gene ambiguous. This CDR3 spans 14 amino acids. V dropped 5 bases and J dropped 0 bases, with 10 bases sitting between them. Germline CDR1 SNHLY, CDR2 FYNNEI. The chain's CDR3 is CASSPDRLNTEAFF. The CDR3 DNA is TGTGCCAGCAGTCCGGACCGACTGAACACTGAAGCTTTCTTT.

This clone was found a few times. The chain carries TRBV24-1 and TRBJ1-5; no definite D call. The CDR3 is 16 residues long. The V end lost 4 bases, the J end lost 5 bases, and 17 bases lay between the germline ends. Germline values: CDR1 KGHDR, CDR2 SFDVKD. CDR3 residues: CATSDRRRPWDQPQHF. CDR3 DNA sequence: TGTGCCACCAGTGACCGCCGAAGACCCTGGGATCAGCCCCAGCATTTT.

For this clone: The junction and the germline gene differ at one end; a read error may be behind it. CDR3 in amino acids: CASSHRTGEPFF. CDR3 bases: TGTGCCAGCAGCCACAGGACAGGGGAGCCGTTTTTT. This chain connects TRBV5-4 to TRBJ2-2, with 9 bases fitting TRBD1. CDR1 is SGHNT, CDR2 YYREEE, per germline (reference sequence). The CDR3 covers 12 residues.

The chain uses TRBV19 and TRBJ1-5; 11 nucleotides agree with TRBD1. Germline assignment: CDR1 LNHDA and CDR2 SQIVND (reference sequence). V shed 4 bases and J 2 bases; nucleotides not matched to a gene: 13. There are 19 residues in the CDR3. The CDR3 spells CASSRGTGGLGAGNQPQHF. CDR3 DNA: TGTGCCAGTAGTAGAGGGACAGGGGGACTGGGTGCGGGCAATCAGCCCCAGCATTTT.

V and J are TRBV25-1 and TRBJ1-1; TRBD1 is a possible D gene (5 bases). CDR1 and CDR2 (germline): MGHDK, SYGVNS. This CDR3 contains 14 residues. V lost 2 bases and J lost 3, with 10 bases in between. The CDR3 DNA reads as TGTGCCAGCAGTGAAAACACCAGGGACACTGAAGCTTTCTTT. Its translation is CASSENTRDTEAFF.

This chain links TRBV10-3 with TRBJ1-6; D perhaps matches TRBD1 (5 bases). V gave up 3 bases and J gave up 10 bases, with 13 bases separating them. Germline lookup yields CDR1 ENHRY and CDR2 SYGVKD. The CDR3 runs to 14 residues. Written as DNA, the CDR3 is TGTGCCATCAGTGAACAGGTTATCGGCTCACCCCTCCACTTT. Its protein is CAISEQVIGSPLHF.

J is TRBJ1-3 and V is TRBV20-1; D remains ambiguous. V was clipped by 6 bases and J by 3 bases, with 6 bases between them. CDR1 and CDR2 (germline): DFQATT, SNEGSKA (reference sequence). The CDR3 contains 11 residues. DNA of the CDR3: TGCAGTGCCGTCATTGGAAACACCATATATTTT. Amino acids: CSAVIGNTIYF.

The V and J genes are TRBV27 and TRBJ1-6, with 8 bases lining up with TRBD1. The CDR3 consists of 15 residues. With 8 bases clipped from V and 6 bases from J, the junction kept 9 bases outside the gene matches. CDR1 and CDR2 (germline): MNHEY, SMNVEV (reference sequence). This chain's CDR3 is CASGTGGSPNSPLHF. The CDR3 DNA reads TGTGCCAGCGGAACAGGGGGTTCCCCTAATTCACCCCTCCACTTT.

The chain employs TRBV13 and TRBJ2-7, with D uncertain. Germline loops: CDR1 PRHDT, CDR2 FYEKMQ (reference sequence). The CDR3 runs 12 residues. Trimming removed 2 bases from V and 3 bases from J, with 5 bases in between. CDR3 sequence (DNA): TGTGCCAGCAGCTTAAAGGTCTACGAGCAGTACTTC. Amino acid sequence: CASSLKVYEQYF.

The genes are TRBV6-5 and TRBJ2-7; D remains unclear. V shed 0 bases and J shed 2 bases, with 8 bases lying between them. The CDR3 length is 14 residues. Germline CDR1 and CDR2: MNHEY and SVGAGI. The CDR3 sequence: CASSYSRRTYEQYF. Written as DNA, the CDR3 is TGTGCCAGCAGTTACTCGAGACGGACCTACGAGCAGTACTTC.

The rearrangement uses TRBV6-6 and TRBJ1-2; 7 bases are shared with TRBD1. With V trimmed by 3 bases and J by 5 bases, 6 bases remained unmatched. Germline assignment: CDR1 MNHNY and CDR2 SVGAGI (reference sequence). This CDR3 has 14 residues. The CDR3 DNA is TGTGCCAGCAGTTATGGGACAGACCTTTATGGCTACACCTTC. This encodes CASSYGTDLYGYTF.

This chain connects TRBV9 to TRBJ1-3, with unresolved D. The CDR3 totals 16 residues. V was shortened by 3 bases and J by 0 bases, with 13 bases between the two germline ends. CDR1 SGDLS and CDR2 YYNGEE come from the germline V gene. The CDR3 sequence is CASSDPYSFSGNTIYF. The CDR3 nucleotides read TGTGCCAGCAGCGACCCCTACAGCTTCTCTGGAAACACCATATATTTT.

The V gene is TRBV5-6, the J gene TRBJ2-1; 7 bases are a match to TRBD1. The V segment lost 5 bases and the J segment 4 bases; nucleotides outside the gene matches: 12. The CDR3 loop spans 16 amino acids. The germline V gene has CDR1 SGHDT and CDR2 YYEEEE. CDR3 in amino acids: CASSFFGDSQYNEQFF. CDR3 nucleotide sequence: TGTGCCAGCAGTTTCTTCGGGGACAGTCAATACAATGAGCAGTTCTTC.

The rearrangement joins TRBV7-2 to TRBJ2-7, with no clear D. This CDR3 comprises 13 residues. The germline CDR1 and CDR2 sequences are SGHTA and FQGNSA. V lost 4 bases and J lost 5, with 12 bases in between. The CDR3 bases are TGTGCCAGCAGCTCTATTGCTCGGGACGAGCAGTACTTC. It codes for CASSSIARDEQYF.

This clone ranks as medium-sized (0.01 to 0.1%). The rearrangement links TRBV9 to TRBJ2-7, with TRBD2 as a possible D gene (5 bases). Germline CDR1 SGDLS, CDR2 YYNGEE. This CDR3 is 13 amino acids long. Between the trimmed V and J ends, which lost 4 bases and 4 bases, there was a span of 12 bases. CDR3 sequence (DNA): TGTGCCAGCAGCTTAGGACTCAAATACGAGCAGTACTTC. Its protein product is CASSLGLKYEQYF.

This chain uses TRBV6-5 with TRBJ2-7; D gene uncertain. Germline CDR1 is MNHEY and CDR2 is SVGAGI. Trimming pared 4 bases from V and 0 bases from J, leaving 10 bases between. This CDR3 region has 14 residues. CDR3 sequence (DNA): TGTGCCAGCAGTTCTGACGGAAACTCCTACGAGCAGTACTTC. This sequence encodes CASSSDGNSYEQYF.